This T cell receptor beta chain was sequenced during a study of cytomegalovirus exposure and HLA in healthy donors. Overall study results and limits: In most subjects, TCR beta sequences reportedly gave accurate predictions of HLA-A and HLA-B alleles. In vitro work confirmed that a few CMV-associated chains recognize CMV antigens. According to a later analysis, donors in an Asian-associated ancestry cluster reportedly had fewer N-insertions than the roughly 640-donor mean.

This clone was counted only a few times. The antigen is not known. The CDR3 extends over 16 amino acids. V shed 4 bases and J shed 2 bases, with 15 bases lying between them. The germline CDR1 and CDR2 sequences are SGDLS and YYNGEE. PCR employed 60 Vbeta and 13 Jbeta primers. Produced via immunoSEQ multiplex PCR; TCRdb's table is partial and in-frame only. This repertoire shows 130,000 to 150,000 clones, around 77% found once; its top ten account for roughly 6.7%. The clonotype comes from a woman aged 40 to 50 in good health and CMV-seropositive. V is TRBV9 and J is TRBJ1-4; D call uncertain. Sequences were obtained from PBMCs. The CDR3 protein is CASSPQAGWTNEKLFF. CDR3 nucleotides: TGTGCCAGCAGCCCGCAGGCGGGATGGACTAATGAAAAACTGTTTTTT. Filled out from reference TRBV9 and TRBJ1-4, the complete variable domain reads DSGVTQTPKHLITATGQRVTLRCSPRSGDLSVYWYQQSLDQGLQFLIQYYNGEERAKGNILERFSAQQFPDLHSELNLSSLELGDSALYFCASSPQAGWTNEKLFFGSGTQLSVL.